One sample yielded the 10 T cell receptor beta chains listed below, sequenced in a study of blood T cell repertoires in COVID-19. Data came from immunoSEQ multiplex PCR; TCRdb stores just in-frame clones and leaves some out. The sample lists about 140,000 clones, approximately 78% occurring once. Sequenced input: peripheral blood. The receptors shown here come from a woman of 80 years or more with acute or convalescent COVID-19.

The genes are TRBV11-2 and TRBJ1-1; the D gene is possibly TRBD1 (5 bases). The CDR3 is made up of 15 amino acids. Looked up from germline, CDR1 is SGHAT and CDR2 is FQNNGV. V lost 2 bases and J lost 6, with 16 bases in between. CDR3: CASSLLRFTGAEAFF. The CDR3 region has the DNA TGTGCCAGCAGCTTATTACGTTTTACGGGGGCTGAAGCTTTCTTT.

The chain recombines TRBV19 with TRBJ1-4, with a possible D match to TRBD1 (5 bases). The germline V gene has CDR1 LNHDA and CDR2 SQIVND (reference sequence). CDR3 length equals 11 residues. Trimming took off 10 bases at V and 10 bases at J, with 13 bases between the two ends. The CDR3: CATDNELKLFF. DNA for the CDR3: TGTGCCACGGACAATGAATTAAAACTGTTTTTT.

This chain links TRBV4-1 with TRBJ2-3; 7 positions match TRBD2. The CDR3 runs to 15 residues. From germline, CDR1 is MGHRA and CDR2 YSYEKL. V lost 5 bases, J lost 4 bases, and 9 bases stayed unmatched. For the CDR3, the DNA is TGCGCCAGCAGCTCGACCCCGGGACTATCAGATACGCAGTATTTT. Translating it yields CASSSTPGLSDTQYF.

This clone has only a few counts. V gene TRBV10-3 combines with J gene TRBJ2-7; 12 bases map to TRBD1. The junction had 14 bases not matched to a gene; V was cut back by 6 bases and J by 5 bases. This CDR3 comprises 17 residues. Germline lookup yields CDR1 ENHRY and CDR2 SYGVKD. CDR3 DNA sequence: TGTGCCATCAGAGACCGGGACAGGGGGCGCGAGGCAGACGAGCAGTACTTC. It is translated as CAIRDRDRGREADEQYF.

V usage is TRBV3-1 (or the pseudogene TRBV3-2) and J usage is TRBJ1-6; TRBD1 might be the D (6 bases). CDR3 length: 18 amino acids. Looked up from germline, CDR1 is LGHDT and CDR2 is YNNKEL (reference sequence). V gave up 0 bases and J gave up 0 bases, with 12 bases separating them. In DNA form, the CDR3 reads TGTGCCAGCAGCCAAGAATGGCTGGACAGCTCCTATAATTCACCCCTCCACTTT. Its translation: CASSQEWLDSSYNSPLHF.

The chain has TRBV14 and TRBJ2-1; D might be TRBD1 (6 bases). The CDR3 consists of 16 residues. V was shortened by 3 bases and J by 15 bases, with 27 bases between the two germline ends. CDR1 SGHDN and CDR2 FVKESK come from the germline V gene. This CDR3 reads CASSHPGGSPGQNSFF. The CDR3 DNA follows: TGTGCCAGCAGCCACCCCGGAGGTTCGCCGGGACAAAATTCGTTCTTC.

This chain joins TRBV6-5 and TRBJ1-2; 7 nucleotides line up with TRBD1. Germline CDR1 is MNHEY and CDR2 is SVGAGI. The ends lost 2 bases at V and 3 bases at J; junction bases unmatched: 6. The CDR3 covers 15 residues. CDR3 DNA: TGTGCCAGCAGTTACAAAGGGGGCGCGCACTATGGCTACACCTTC. Its translation: CASSYKGGAHYGYTF.

V usage is TRBV5-1 and J usage is TRBJ1-2, with 11 bases fitting TRBD1. The germline V gene encodes CDR1 SGHRS and CDR2 YFSETQ. The CDR3 loop spans 16 amino acids. V shed 4 bases, J shed 6 bases, and the junction held 11 bases outside the gene matches. The CDR3: CASSRTGGKYQDGYTF. In DNA form, the CDR3 reads TGCGCCAGCAGCCGGACAGGGGGCAAGTATCAGGATGGCTACACCTTC.

The rearrangement joins TRBV27 to TRBJ2-1; weak D call: TRBD1 (7 bases). This CDR3 spans 15 amino acids. The V and J ends lost 6 bases and 4 bases respectively, with 16 bases between them. In germline, CDR1 is MNHEY, CDR2 SMNVEV (reference sequence). The CDR3 region has the DNA TGTGCCAGCAGAACAACGACAGGGACTTACAATGAGCAGTTCTTC. Translated, it gives CASRTTTGTYNEQFF.

This clone was seen more than once but under ten times. The chain links TRBV2 to TRBJ2-7, with TRBD2 matching over 8 bases. V shed 0 bases and J 2 bases; nucleotides not matched to a gene: 9. Germline V lookup: CDR1 SNHLY, CDR2 FYNNEI. This CDR3 has 17 amino acids. The CDR3 sequence: CASSEALPGGETYEQYF. The CDR3 DNA sequence: TGTGCCAGCAGTGAAGCTTTACCGGGAGGGGAGACCTACGAGCAGTACTTC.